Detailed here is one T cell receptor (beta chain). Its antigen is not known. The read terminates 3 residues before the CDR3 end, so the remaining end is supplied by the germline J gene. There are 11 residues in the CDR3. Between the trimmed V and J ends, which lost 10 bases and 4 bases, there was a span of 10 bases. Germline V gene lookup returns CDR1 LNHDA and CDR2 SQIVND (reference sequence). The data were taken from a study of T cell clonality in common variable immunodeficiency. Findings and limits, study-wide: In common variable immunodeficiency, TCR beta chains reportedly carried fewer deletions and N-nucleotide insertions.

Here immunoSEQ multiplex PCR was the method, and the copy in TCRdb shows in-frame clones only, minus some. This sample carries some 21,000 clones and no singletons, and around a quarter goes to the top ten. The CVID group had approximately 14 females and 25 to 35 males, mean age 40. CVID subjects had received replacement immunoglobulin for at least one year. The chain has TRBV19 and TRBJ1-1; D may be TRBD1 (5 bases). This receptor was taken from a human donor with common variable immunodeficiency. Sequencing was done on a sample of peripheral blood mononuclear cells. Partial CDR3 DNA: TGTGCCACTAAGACAGTCACTGAA. Its protein is CATKTVTE. Given in full, the CDR3 is CATKTVTEAFF.